This TCR beta chain is from a study of cytomegalovirus exposure and HLA in healthy donors. At the level of the study: Earlier work reported roughly 120 million unique TCR beta sequences from approximately 180 million T cells. The Caucasian-associated ancestry cluster contained about four fifths of the roughly 370 genotyped donors.

The study's findings and limits: Associated with HLA alleles at 0.05 false discovery rate in a later analysis were around 15,000 TCR beta sequences.

The PCR contained 60 Vbeta and 13 Jbeta primers. TCRdb keeps only in-frame clones here, not all; method: immunoSEQ multiplex PCR. The repertoire has under 120,000 clones, 74% of them found once; the top ten carry roughly 2.6%. The CDR3 runs to 12 residues. Trimming shortened V by 2 bases and J by 5 bases, and 6 bases separated the two germline ends. Per the germline V gene, CDR1 is SNHLY and CDR2 is FYNNEI. In the case of this clone: Its antigen is not identified.

This sequence joins TRBV2 and TRBJ2-5; D call uncertain. Material for sequencing was PBMCs. This clonotype originated in a man aged 45-60 years in good health and CMV-seropositive. The CDR3 coding sequence is TGTGCCAGCAGTGAAAATCAGGAGACCCAGTACTTC. This gives the protein CASSENQETQYF.